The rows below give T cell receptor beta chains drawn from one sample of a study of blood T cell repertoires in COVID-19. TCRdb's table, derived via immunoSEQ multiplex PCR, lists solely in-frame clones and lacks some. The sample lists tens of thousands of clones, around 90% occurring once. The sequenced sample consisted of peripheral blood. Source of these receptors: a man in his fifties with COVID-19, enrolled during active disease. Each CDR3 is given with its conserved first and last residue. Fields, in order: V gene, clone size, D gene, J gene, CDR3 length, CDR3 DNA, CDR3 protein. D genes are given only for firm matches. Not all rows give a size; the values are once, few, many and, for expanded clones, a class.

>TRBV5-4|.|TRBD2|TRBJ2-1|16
TGTGCCAGCAGCTCCCCCCGGGGGGACTCCTACAATGAGCAGTTCTTC
CASSSPRGDSYNEQFF
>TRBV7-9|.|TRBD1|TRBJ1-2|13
TGTGCCAGCACCCCGACAGGGAGCTATGGCTACACCTTC
CASTPTGSYGYTF
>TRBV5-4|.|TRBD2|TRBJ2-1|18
TGTGCCAGCAGCCGCCTACTAGCGGGGAGGAGCTCCTACAATGAGCAGTTCTTC
CASSRLLAGRSSYNEQFF
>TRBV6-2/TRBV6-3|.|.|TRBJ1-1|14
TGTGCCAGCAGTTACGGACAGCAAACCACTGAAGCTTTCTTT
CASSYGQQTTEAFF
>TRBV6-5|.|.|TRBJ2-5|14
TGTGCCAGCGAAGAGGACAGATTACAAGAGACCCAGTACTTC
CASEEDRLQETQYF
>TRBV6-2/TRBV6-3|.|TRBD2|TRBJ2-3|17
TGTGCCAGCAGTCCACCTTCGGGGGGGGCTGGCACAGATACGCAGTATTTT
CASSPPSGGAGTDTQYF
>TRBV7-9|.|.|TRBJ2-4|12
TGTGCCAGCAGCCCCGACACCGCCATTCAGTACTTC
CASSPDTAIQYF
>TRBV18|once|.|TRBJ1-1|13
TGTGCCAGCTCACCGTCCAGGGACACTGAAGCTTTCTTT
CASSPSRDTEAFF
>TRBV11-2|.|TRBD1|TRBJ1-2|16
TGTGCCAGCAGCCTTTCTCTCTCAGGGGGCGTTGGTGGCTACACCTTC
CASSLSLSGGVGGYTF
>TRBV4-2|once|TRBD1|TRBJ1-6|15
TGTGCCAGCAGGCCGTCGGGCCAGGGGGAGTCACCCCTCCACTTT
CASRPSGQGESPLHF
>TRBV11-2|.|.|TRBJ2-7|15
TGTGCCAGCAGCCCTTCCTGGGACACCACCTACGAGCAGTACTTC
CASSPSWDTTYEQYF
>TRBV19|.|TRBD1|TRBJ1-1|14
TGTGCCAGTATACCGGACAGGTCGGGTAGAGAAGCTTTCTTT
CASIPDRSGREAFF
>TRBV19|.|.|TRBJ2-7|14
TGTGCCAGTAGTGGGACGGGGGGCGACGGCGAGCAGTACTTC
CASSGTGGDGEQYF
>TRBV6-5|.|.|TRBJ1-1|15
TGTGCCAGCAGTTACTCGAGCAGGGAGGACACTGAAGCTTTCTTT
CASSYSSREDTEAFF
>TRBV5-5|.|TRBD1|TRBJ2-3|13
TGTGCCAGCAGCTTGGAGATGACAGGGCAGGAGTATTTT
CASSLEMTGQEYF
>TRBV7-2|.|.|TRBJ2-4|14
TGTGCCAGCAGCCCTAGCAAAGCCCTGGGAACTCAGTACTTC
CASSPSKALGTQYF
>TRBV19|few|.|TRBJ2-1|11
TGTGCCAGTAGTTTATACAATGAGCAGTTCTTC
CASSLYNEQFF
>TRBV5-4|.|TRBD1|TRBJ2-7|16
TGTGCCAGCAGCCAAGATCCGGGACAGGGTTCCTACGAGCAGTACTTC
CASSQDPGQGSYEQYF
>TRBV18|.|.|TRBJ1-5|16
TGTGCCAGCTCTTCTGGGGGGGCGTATAGCAATCAGCCCCAGCATTTT
CASSSGGAYSNQPQHF
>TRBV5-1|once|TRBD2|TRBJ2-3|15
TGCGCCAGCAGCTTGGGGAGCGGGGGGGCAGATACGCAGTATTTT
CASSLGSGGADTQYF
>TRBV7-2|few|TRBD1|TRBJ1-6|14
TGTGCCAGCAGCCGGGACAGAGCCAATTCACCCCTCCACTTT
CASSRDRANSPLHF
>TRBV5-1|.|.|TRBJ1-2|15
TGCGCCAGCAGCAGAACGGCCACAGGGTTGTTCAGCTACACCTTC
CASSRTATGLFSYTF
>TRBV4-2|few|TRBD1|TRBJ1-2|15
TGTGCCAGCAGCCAAGCCGAGGGACAGGCTTATGGCTACACCTTC
CASSQAEGQAYGYTF
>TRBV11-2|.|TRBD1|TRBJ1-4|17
TGTGCCAGCAGCTTCGGGTTGACAGGGGGTCGATCTGAAAAACTGTTTTTT
CASSFGLTGGRSEKLFF
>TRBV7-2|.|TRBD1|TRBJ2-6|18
TGTGCCAGCAGCTCCGGACAGGGGTTCACGGCTGGGGCCAACGTCCTGACTTTC
CASSSGQGFTAGANVLTF
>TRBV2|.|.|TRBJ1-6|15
TGTGCCAGCAGTGTATCGCGAGGGTACAATTCACCCCTCCACTTT
CASSVSRGYNSPLHF
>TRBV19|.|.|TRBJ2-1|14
TGTGCCAGTAGTATGGGTGGCCGGGGCAATGAGCAGTTCTTC
CASSMGGRGNEQFF
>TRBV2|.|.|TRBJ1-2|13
TGTGCCAGCAGTGAAAGGCAGGTAGATGGCTACACCTTC
CASSERQVDGYTF
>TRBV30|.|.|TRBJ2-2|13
TGTGCCTGGAGCTTCAACTACGCCGGGGAGCTGTTTTTT
CAWSFNYAGELFF
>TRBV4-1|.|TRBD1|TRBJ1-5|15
TGCGCCAGCAGCCTAGACAGGGGGCCTTTAATGACCCAGCATTTT
CASSLDRGPLMTQHF
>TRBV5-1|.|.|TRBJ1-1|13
TGCGCCAGCAGCTTCCGGAGGGACACTGAAGCTTTCTTT
CASSFRRDTEAFF
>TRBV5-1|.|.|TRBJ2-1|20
TGCGCCAGCAGCTTGTTTTGGACTAAGGCCACCCAACGAGGCAACGATGAGCAGTTCTTC
CASSLFWTKATQRGNDEQFF
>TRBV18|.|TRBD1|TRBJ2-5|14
TGTGCCAGCTCAGAACAGGGGGCTGGGGAGACCCAGTACTTC
CASSEQGAGETQYF
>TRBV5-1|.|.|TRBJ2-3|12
TGCGCCAGCAGCTTTCAGGGAGATACGCAGTATTTT
CASSFQGDTQYF
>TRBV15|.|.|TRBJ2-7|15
TGTGCCACCAGCGAGGGCGGGGTTAGAGCCTACGAGCAGTACTTC
CATSEGGVRAYEQYF
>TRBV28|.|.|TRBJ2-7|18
TGTGCCAGCAGTTTACTCCCCCCCACAGGGCCTTTTACCTACGAGCAGTACTTC
CASSLLPPTGPFTYEQYF
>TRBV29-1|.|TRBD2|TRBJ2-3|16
TGCAGCGTTGAAGATCGACTAGCGGGGACCTCAGATACGCAGTATTTT
CSVEDRLAGTSDTQYF
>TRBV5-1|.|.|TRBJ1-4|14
TGCGCCAGCAGCTTGGGGGCTAATAATGAAAAACTGTTTTTT
CASSLGANNEKLFF
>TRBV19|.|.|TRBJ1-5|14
TGTGCCAGTAGTATAGGAGGCGGGGGCCAGCCCCAGCATTTT
CASSIGGGGQPQHF
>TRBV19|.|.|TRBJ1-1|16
TGTGCCAGTAGTATCGGATTTACAGGGATGAACACTGAAGCTTTCTTT
CASSIGFTGMNTEAFF
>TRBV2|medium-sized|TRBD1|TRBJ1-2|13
TGTGCCAGCAGTGAACACAGGGGGGGAGGCTACACCTTC
CASSEHRGGGYTF
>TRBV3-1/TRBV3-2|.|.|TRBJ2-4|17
TGTGCCAGCAGCCAGGGCGATGGAAAACTAGCCAAAAACATTCAGTACTTC
CASSQGDGKLAKNIQYF
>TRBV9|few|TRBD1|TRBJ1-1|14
TGTGCCAGCAGCACGGGACAGGGGAGCACTGAAGCTTTCTTT
CASSTGQGSTEAFF
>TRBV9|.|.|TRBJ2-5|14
TGTGCCAGCAGCGTAGCCCCCGGCCAAGAGACCCAGTACTTC
CASSVAPGQETQYF
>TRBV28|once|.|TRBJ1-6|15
TGTGCCAGCACCAACCCCGACAGTGATAATCCACCCCTCCACTTT
CASTNPDSDNPPLHF
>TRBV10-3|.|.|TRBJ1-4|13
TGTGCCATCAGTGACAGGCTTGGCGAAAAACTGTTTTTT
CAISDRLGEKLFF
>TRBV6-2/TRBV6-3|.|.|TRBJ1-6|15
TGTGCCAGCAGTTCGAACAGGGTCGGTAATTCACCCCTCCACTTT
CASSSNRVGNSPLHF
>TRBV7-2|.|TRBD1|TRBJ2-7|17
TGTGCCAGCACCGAAGCCGGACAGGGCCACCGTCCCTACGAGCAGTACTTC
CASTEAGQGHRPYEQYF
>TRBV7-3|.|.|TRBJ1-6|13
TGTGCCAGCAGCCCCGGGGTTTATTCACCCCTCCACTTT
CASSPGVYSPLHF
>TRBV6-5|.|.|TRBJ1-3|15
TGTGCCAGCAGTTACTCGGGAGCCTCTGGAAACACCATATATTTT
CASSYSGASGNTIYF